This T cell receptor beta chain is drawn from a study of cytomegalovirus exposure and HLA in healthy donors. The V end lost 2 bases, the J end lost 5 bases, and 16 bases lay between the germline ends. Looked up from germline, CDR1 is SGHVS and CDR2 is FQNEAQ. This CDR3 contains 16 residues. This table comes from immunoSEQ multiplex PCR, and its TCRdb copy is limited to in-frame clones, with some not included. The sample yields about 280,000 clones, roughly 85% seen once. Source material: PBMCs. The sequence derives from a woman between 18 and 29 years old in good health and CMV-seronegative. The V gene is TRBV7-8, the J gene TRBJ1-5, with D tentatively TRBD1 (5 bases). The CDR3 DNA reads as TGTGCCAGCAGCTTAATTTCGGTGGGGCTTGATCAGCCCCAGCATTTT. Amino acid sequence: CASSLISVGLDQPQHF.